The 19 T cell receptor beta chains in this list originate from one sample, sequenced in a study of shared clonotypes between healthy human individuals. Cells designated naive CD8 were CD45RO-negative and were positively selected for CCR7, with terminally differentiated effector memory CD45RA+ cells excluded. Sequenced by immunoSEQ multiplex PCR; TCRdb stores in-frame clones only, minus some. The data hold about 2.1 million clones, with 85% to 95% observed a single time. The sample consisted of naive CD8+ T cells from PBMCs. All receptors derive from a man in his late teens or twenties in good health. Some clones in this sample may be carry-over from other donors' samples.

This chain uses TRBV6-1 with TRBJ2-7; maybe TRBD2 (6 bases). There are 14 residues in the CDR3. Germline values: CDR1 MNHNS, CDR2 SASEGT. Trimming removed 3 bases from V and 2 bases from J, with 11 bases in between. CDR3 DNA: TGTGCCAGCAGTGAGCTTGCGGGACCCTACGAGCAGTACTTC. Encoded protein: CASSELAGPYEQYF.

Concerning this clone: In the same sample, other DNA sequences code for this CDR3. V is TRBV7-9 and J is TRBJ1-5; no firm D call. CDR1 SEHNR and CDR2 FQNEAQ come from the germline V gene (reference sequence). Trimming pared 5 bases from V and 6 bases from J, leaving 8 bases between. The CDR3 covers 12 residues. The DNA for the CDR3 is TGTGCCAGCAGCCCAGGTTCTCAGCCCCAGCATTTT. It specifies CASSPGSQPQHF.

CDR3 amino acids: CASSPTGRLNTEAFF. The CDR3 nucleotides are TGTGCCAGCTCACCGACGGGACGCTTGAACACTGAAGCTTTCTTT. This chain uses TRBV18 with TRBJ1-1; D might be TRBD1 (5 bases). This CDR3 has 15 amino acids. V dropped 3 bases and J dropped 0 bases, with 11 bases sitting between them. Germline V lookup: CDR1 KGHSH, CDR2 LQKENI.

V usage is TRBV5-8 and J usage is TRBJ2-1, with D perhaps TRBD2 (5 bases). Deletions cut 0 bases from V and 0 bases from J, with 13 bases between. The length of the CDR3 is 17 residues. Germline V gene lookup returns CDR1 SGHTS and CDR2 YDEGEE. Written as DNA, the CDR3 is TGTGCCAGCAGCTTGGACGCGCGAACTAGCTCCTACAATGAGCAGTTCTTC. This sequence encodes CASSLDARTSSYNEQFF.

This clone was seen only once. Other nucleotide sequences in the sample specify the same CDR3. CDR3 nucleotide sequence: TGTGCCAGCAGCTCGACGGGAGGCGGACAGCCCCAGCATTTT. Its translation: CASSSTGGGQPQHF. The chain combines TRBV27 with TRBJ1-5, with D uncertain. Trimming took 6 bases from V and 7 from J, leaving 16 bases between them. The CDR3 sequence is 14 residues long. The germline gives CDR1 MNHEY, CDR2 SMNVEV (reference sequence).

The chain joins TRBV19 to TRBJ1-5, with 7 bases lining up with TRBD1. Germline CDR1 is LNHDA and CDR2 is SQIVND (reference sequence). This CDR3 spans 15 amino acids. The ends lost 3 bases at V and 3 bases at J; junction bases unmatched: 5. The CDR3 region is CASSIRGQINQPQHF. In DNA, the CDR3 is TGTGCCAGTAGTATCCGGGGACAGATCAATCAGCCCCAGCATTTT.

The chain uses TRBV7-9 and TRBJ2-1; D possibly matches TRBD1 or TRBD2 (5 bases each). This CDR3 contains 18 residues. Trimming removed 10 bases at V and 0 bases at J, with 25 bases between. CDR1 and CDR2 (germline): SEHNR, FQNEAQ (reference sequence). CDR3 coding DNA: TGTGCCACCTCATGGGACCAAGCTACCCTCAGCTCCTACAATGAGCAGTTCTTC. Translation: CATSWDQATLSSYNEQFF.

This sequence joins TRBV2 and TRBJ2-2; no definite D call. The CDR3 runs to 16 residues. The germline CDR1 and CDR2 sequences are SNHLY and FYNNEI. V was shortened by 3 bases and J by 3 bases, with 14 bases between the two germline ends. CDR3 coding DNA: TGTGCCAGCAGTGATTTTAGGGAAGTTGACACCGGGGAGCTGTTTTTT. This gives the protein CASSDFREVDTGELFF.

The V gene is TRBV27, the J gene TRBJ2-7; 7 nucleotides agree with TRBD1. This CDR3 is 17 amino acids long. Germline loops: CDR1 MNHEY, CDR2 SMNVEV (reference sequence). V was pared by 0 bases and J by 2 bases, with 10 bases of the junction left unmatched. This chain's CDR3 is CASSLSGGQAPTYEQYF. CDR3 sequence (DNA): TGTGCCAGCAGTTTATCGGGTGGACAGGCTCCGACCTACGAGCAGTACTTC.

The chain joins TRBV5-1 to TRBJ2-1; possibly TRBD2 for D (5 bases). Trimming stripped 4 bases from V and 15 bases from J, with 17 bases between. The CDR3 covers 12 residues. Germline-derived CDR1 and CDR2 are SGHRS and YFSETQ. DNA for the CDR3: TGCGCCAGCAGCCTGGACTCCGTAGGTGGGTTCTTC. It codes for CASSLDSVGGFF.

This rearrangement joins TRBV11-2 to TRBJ1-1, with TRBD1 as a possible D gene (5 bases). CDR1 is SGHAT, CDR2 FQNNGV, per germline. Trimming shortened V by 0 bases and J by 4 bases, and 12 bases separated the two germline ends. The CDR3 sequence is 15 residues long. CDR3 residues: CASSLEGLRVTEAFF. Here the CDR3 DNA reads TGTGCCAGCAGCTTAGAGGGACTCAGAGTCACTGAAGCTTTCTTT.

This chain links TRBV15 with TRBJ2-7; 9 bases agree with TRBD2. Germline CDR1 reads LNHNV; CDR2 reads YYDKDF (reference sequence). The CDR3 consists of 15 residues. The V gene end was trimmed by 1 base and the J gene end by 2 bases; junction bases not matched to a gene: 3. CDR3 sequence reads: CATSRGLAAAYEQYF. CDR3 nucleotide sequence: TGTGCCACCAGCAGAGGACTAGCGGCCGCCTACGAGCAGTACTTC.

The chain uses TRBV5-6 and TRBJ1-5; D may be TRBD1 (5 bases). The germline V gene encodes CDR1 SGHDT and CDR2 YYEEEE. CDR3 length: 14 residues. V lost 4 bases to trimming and J lost 8 bases, with 16 bases between them. The chain's CDR3 is CASSPRDRREPQHF. CDR3 sequence (DNA): TGTGCCAGCAGCCCCCGGGACCGGCGGGAGCCCCAGCATTTT.

The chain links TRBV6-5 to TRBJ1-5, with 9 bases identical to TRBD1. Germline CDR1 MNHEY, CDR2 SVGAGI. The CDR3 sequence is 15 residues long. The J segment lost 6 bases and the V segment lost 5 bases, leaving 8 bases of the junction unmatched. Here the CDR3 reads CASSPRGQGGQPQHF. The CDR3 bases are TGTGCCAGCAGTCCCCGGGGACAGGGAGGTCAGCCCCAGCATTTT.

V and J are TRBV5-4 and TRBJ2-7, with 11 nucleotides matching TRBD1. V was clipped by 0 bases and J by 4 bases; unmatched bases: 3. The CDR3 is made up of 15 amino acids. Germline values: CDR1 SGHNT, CDR2 YYREEE (reference sequence). CDR3 in amino acids: CASSLAGTGGYEQYF. CDR3 bases: TGTGCCAGCAGCTTGGCCGGGACAGGGGGGTACGAGCAGTACTTC.

In the case of this clone: Other DNA sequences within the sample encode an identical CDR3. The chain is built from TRBV4-3 and TRBJ1-1, with D hard to call. V dropped 3 bases and J dropped 1 base, with 12 bases sitting between them. Per germline, CDR1 LGHNA and CDR2 YSLEER. CDR3 length equals 15 residues. CDR3 in amino acids: CASSQGTAGNTEAFF. CDR3 DNA sequence: TGCGCCAGCAGCCAGGGTACGGCGGGGAACACTGAAGCTTTCTTT.

The rearrangement uses TRBV28 and TRBJ2-7; no firm D call. Looked up from germline, CDR1 is MDHEN and CDR2 is SYDVKM. V was shortened by 4 bases and J by 2 bases, with 18 bases between the two germline ends. The CDR3 has 16 amino acids. The DNA of the CDR3 is TGTGCCAGCAGTTCGGACCTCACGCTTCTAACCTACGAGCAGTACTTC. Its protein is CASSSDLTLLTYEQYF.

V is TRBV27 and J is TRBJ2-3; unclear D gene. The CDR3 loop spans 14 amino acids. The V and J ends lost 6 bases and 0 bases respectively, with 10 bases between them. In germline, CDR1 is MNHEY, CDR2 SMNVEV (reference sequence). CDR3 sequence: CASRGGTSTDTQYF. The CDR3 bases are TGTGCCAGCAGGGGCGGAACTAGCACAGATACGCAGTATTTT.

The genes are TRBV9 and TRBJ1-1; D is undetermined. In germline, CDR1 is SGDLS, CDR2 YYNGEE. With 3 bases removed from V and 4 bases from J, the gap between germline ends came to 13 bases. This CDR3 contains 14 residues. Here the CDR3 DNA reads TGTGCCAGCAGCGGTGGGAGCTCGAGCACTGAAGCTTTCTTT. The encoded protein is CASSGGSSSTEAFF. The full variable domain, with the rest looked up from reference TRBV9 and TRBJ1-1, is DSGVTQTPKHLITATGQRVTLRCSPRSGDLSVYWYQQSLDQGLQFLIQYYNGEERAKGNILERFSAQQFPDLHSELNLSSLELGDSALYFCASSGGSSSTEAFFGQGTRLTVV.